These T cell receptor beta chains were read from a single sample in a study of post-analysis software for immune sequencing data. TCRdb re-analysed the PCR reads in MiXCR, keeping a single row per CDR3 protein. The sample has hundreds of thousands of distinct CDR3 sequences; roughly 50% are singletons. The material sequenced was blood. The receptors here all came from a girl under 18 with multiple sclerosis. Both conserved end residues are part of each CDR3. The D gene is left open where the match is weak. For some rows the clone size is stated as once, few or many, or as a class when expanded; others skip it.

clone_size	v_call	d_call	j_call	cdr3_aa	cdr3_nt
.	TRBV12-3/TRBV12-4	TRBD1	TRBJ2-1	CASSSLWDRVVGQFF	TGTGCCAGCAGTTCACTCTGGGACAGGGTGGTTGGGCAGTTCTTC
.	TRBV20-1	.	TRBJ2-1	CSAERSEVYNEQFF	TGCAGTGCCGAACGATCCGAGGTCTACAATGAGCAGTTCTTC
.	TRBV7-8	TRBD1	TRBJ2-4	CASSSWTGKNIQYF	TGTGCCAGCAGCTCCTGGACAGGGAAAAACATTCAGTACTTC
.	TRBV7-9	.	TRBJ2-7	CASSLAGGDYYEQYF	TGTGCCAGCAGCTTAGCGGGGGGAGACTACTACGAGCAGTACTTC
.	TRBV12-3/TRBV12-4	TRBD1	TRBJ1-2	CASRGQGDGYGYTF	TGTGCCAGCAGGGGACAGGGGGATGGCTATGGCTACACCTTC
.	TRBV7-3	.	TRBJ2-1	CASSLDSHNEQFF	TGTGCCAGCAGCTTAGACTCTCACAATGAGCAGTTCTTC
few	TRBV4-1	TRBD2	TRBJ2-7	CASSRQPGLGAYEQYF	TGCGCCAGCAGCCGTCAGCCGGGACTAGGGGCCTACGAGCAGTACTTC
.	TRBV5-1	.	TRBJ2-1	CASSPEPSRNEQFF	TGCGCCAGCAGCCCGGAACCTAGCCGGAATGAGCAGTTCTTC
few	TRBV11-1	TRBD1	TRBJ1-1	CASSSGQGANTEAFF	TGTGCCAGCAGCTCGGGACAGGGGGCGAACACTGAAGCTTTCTTT
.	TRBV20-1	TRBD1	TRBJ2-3	CSADADRGPDTQYF	TGCAGTGCCGATGCCGACAGGGGTCCTGATACGCAGTATTTT
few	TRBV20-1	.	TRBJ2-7	CSAPRRPLSYNEQYF	TGCAGTGCTCCCCGGAGACCCCTCTCCTACAATGAGCAGTACTTC
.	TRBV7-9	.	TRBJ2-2	CASSSRHGRGAGELFF	TGTGCCAGCAGCTCTCGTCATGGTAGAGGGGCCGGGGAGCTGTTTTTT
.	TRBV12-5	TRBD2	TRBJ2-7	CASGFGGRAYEQYF	TGTGCTAGTGGTTTTGGTGGGAGGGCCTACGAGCAGTACTTC
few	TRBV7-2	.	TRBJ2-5	CASSLSPGSRETQYF	TGTGCCAGCAGCTTATCGCCAGGGAGTAGGGAGACCCAGTACTTC
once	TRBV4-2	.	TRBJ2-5	CASTPEGRNQETQYF	TGTGCCAGCACCCCCGAGGGCCGGAACCAAGAGACCCAGTACTTC
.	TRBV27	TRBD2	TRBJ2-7	CASSFGGAGVPYEQYF	TGTGCCAGCAGTTTCGGGGGGGCGGGAGTCCCCTACGAGCAGTACTTC
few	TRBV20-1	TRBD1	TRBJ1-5	CSASLNRGGNQPQHF	TGCAGTGCTAGTTTAAACAGGGGAGGGAATCAGCCCCAGCATTTT
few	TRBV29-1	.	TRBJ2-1	CSVVPGSDEQFF	TGCAGCGTTGTCCCGGGTAGTGATGAGCAGTTCTTC
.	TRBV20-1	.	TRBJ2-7	CSAGEGSGGSSEQYF	TGCAGTGCTGGAGAAGGTAGCGGAGGCAGTAGCGAGCAGTACTTC
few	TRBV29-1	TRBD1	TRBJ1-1	CSTTTGAGEAFF	TGCAGCACTACGACAGGGGCGGGTGAAGCTTTCTTT
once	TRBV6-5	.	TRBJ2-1	CASSFQGYTEQFF	TGTGCCAGCAGTTTCCAGGGATATACCGAGCAGTTCTTC
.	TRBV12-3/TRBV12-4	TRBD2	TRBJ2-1	CASRVSRGTSGGRNEQFF	TGTGCCAGCAGAGTATCCCGAGGGACTAGCGGGGGTCGAAATGAGCAGTTCTTC
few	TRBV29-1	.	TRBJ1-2	CSVTGIYYGYTF	TGCAGCGTAACAGGGATCTACTATGGCTACACCTTC
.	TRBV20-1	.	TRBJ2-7	CSASGLLSSYEQYF	TGCAGTGCTAGTGGGTTGCTGAGCTCCTACGAGCAGTACTTC
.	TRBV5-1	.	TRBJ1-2	CASSLASGQKNYGYTF	TGCGCCAGCAGCTTGGCCAGCGGACAGAAAAATTATGGCTACACCTTC
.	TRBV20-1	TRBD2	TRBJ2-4	CSAKLADLAKNIQYF	TGCAGTGCTAAACTAGCGGATCTAGCCAAAAACATTCAGTACTTC
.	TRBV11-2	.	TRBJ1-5	CASSLERRSNQPQHF	TGTGCCAGCAGCTTAGAACGACGTAGCAATCAGCCCCAGCATTTT
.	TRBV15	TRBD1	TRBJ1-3	CATGDRTSGNTIYF	TGTGCCACCGGGGACAGGACCTCTGGAAACACCATATATTTT
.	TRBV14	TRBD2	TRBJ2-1	CASSRSGVLSYNEQFF	TGTGCCAGCAGTCGAAGCGGGGTCCTCTCCTACAATGAGCAGTTCTTC
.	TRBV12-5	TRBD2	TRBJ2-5	CASGPPGGTLQETQYF	TGTGCTAGTGGCCCCCCGGGGGGGACACTCCAAGAGACCCAGTACTTC
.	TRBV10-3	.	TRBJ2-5	CAISEGSETQYF	TGTGCCATCAGTGAGGGCTCGGAGACCCAGTACTTC
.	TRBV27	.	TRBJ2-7	CASSWDTKISYEQYF	TGTGCCAGCAGCTGGGACACAAAAATTTCCTACGAGCAGTACTTC
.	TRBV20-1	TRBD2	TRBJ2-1	CSARDPTSGSSYNEQFF	TGCAGTGCTAGGGATCCGACTAGCGGGAGCTCCTACAATGAGCAGTTCTTC
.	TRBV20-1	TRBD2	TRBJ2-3	CSARPGLAGSAGDTQYF	TGCAGTGCTAGGCCGGGACTAGCGGGATCCGCTGGAGATACGCAGTATTTT
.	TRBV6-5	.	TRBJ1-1	CASTPQDRNTEAFF	TGTGCCAGCACTCCACAGGACAGGAACACTGAAGCTTTCTTT
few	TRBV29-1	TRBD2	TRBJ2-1	CSVERRSAGGYNEQFF	TGCAGCGTTGAGAGGCGTTCGGCGGGGGGGTACAATGAGCAGTTCTTC
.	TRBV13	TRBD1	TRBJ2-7	CASRLEGQGRVEQYF	TGTGCCAGCAGGCTGGAGGGACAGGGGAGGGTCGAGCAGTACTTC
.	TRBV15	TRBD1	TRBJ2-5	CATSRDGTARETQYF	TGTGCCACCAGCAGAGATGGGACAGCAAGGGAGACCCAGTACTTC
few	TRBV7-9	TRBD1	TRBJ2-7	CASGGGQGIEQYF	TGTGCCAGCGGAGGGGGACAGGGGATCGAGCAGTACTTC
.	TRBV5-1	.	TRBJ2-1	CASSRRSGSYNEQFF	TGCGCCAGCAGCCGTCGGTCGGGGTCCTACAATGAGCAGTTCTTC
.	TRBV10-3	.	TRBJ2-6	CAISDSRTGTSTGTNVLTF	TGTGCCATCAGTGACTCTCGAACAGGGACTTCCACTGGGACCAACGTCCTGACTTTC